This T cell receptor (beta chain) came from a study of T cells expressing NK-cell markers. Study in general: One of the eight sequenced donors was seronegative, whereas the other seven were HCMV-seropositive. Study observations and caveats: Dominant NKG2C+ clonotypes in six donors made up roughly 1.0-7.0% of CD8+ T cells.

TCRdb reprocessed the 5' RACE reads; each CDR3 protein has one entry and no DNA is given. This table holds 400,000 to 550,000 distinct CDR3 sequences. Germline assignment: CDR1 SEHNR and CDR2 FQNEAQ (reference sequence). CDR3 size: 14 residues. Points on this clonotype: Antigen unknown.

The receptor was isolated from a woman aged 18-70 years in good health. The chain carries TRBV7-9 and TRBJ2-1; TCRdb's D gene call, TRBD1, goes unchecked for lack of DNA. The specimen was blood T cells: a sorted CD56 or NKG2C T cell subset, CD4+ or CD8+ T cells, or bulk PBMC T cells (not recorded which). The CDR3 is CASSRVPSGGEQFF.